The source of this T cell receptor beta chain is a study of blood T cells in healthy people across ages. Study background: Per two T cells, about one barcoded beta molecule was captured through template switching.

Alongside a J-beta primer mix, a sample-barcoded 5' primer served in a second PCR lasting about 7 to 12 cycles. The template-switch adaptor, which had 12 random nucleotides, put a tag on each cDNA molecule. A single record per CDR3 protein comes from TCRdb applying MiXCR to the 5' RACE reads. Among roughly 680,000 distinct CDR3 sequences listed, 52% were seen once. Every sample gave at least 5.5 micrograms of total RNA when it was extracted. V trimming: 5 bases; J trimming: 7 bases; junction bases outside the gene matches: 6. CDR3 length: 14 residues. Germline values: CDR1 DFQATT, CDR2 SNEGSKA (reference sequence).

The receptor's source is a woman at least 80 years old in good health. The chain has TRBV20-1 and TRBJ2-7, with 15 bases identical to TRBD2. Sequenced material: blood. The DNA of the CDR3 is TGCAGTGCTGGACTAGCGGGAGGGCATAATGAGCAGTACTTC. This encodes CSAGLAGGHNEQYF.